This T cell receptor (beta chain) was observed in a study of T cell responses to AZD1222 COVID-19 vaccine. Findings of the study overall: White British people made up most donors, females outnumbered males, and clonal diversity was possibly underestimated. Among AZD1222 vaccinees, only six or seven were seropositive at baseline. Vaccination with two AZD1222 doses was followed by a rise in Spike-specific TCR breadth and depth.

Note on this clone: Its antigen is unidentified.

Analyses pooled second doses at about 4 or about 12 weeks. The CDR3 covers 13 residues. Germline CDR1 and CDR2: LNHDA and SQIVND (reference sequence). The ends were cut back, 4 bases at V and 8 bases at J, with 14 bases in the middle. Clones were sequenced by immunoSEQ multiplex PCR, and TCRdb holds only the in-frame ones, with some missing. The table has about 130,000 clones, 92% seen once. This sequence was found in an adult who received the AZD1222 COVID-19 vaccine. The chain combines TRBV19 with TRBJ2-5; D is unclear. The specimen was peripheral blood, collected 28 days after the second AZD1222 dose. The CDR3 is CASSSGRVGTQYF. The CDR3 DNA reads as TGTGCCAGTAGTAGTGGACGGGTCGGAACCCAGTACTTC.